This T cell receptor beta chain was obtained from a study of shared clonotypes between healthy human individuals. Germline CDR1 MDHEN, CDR2 SYDVKM. The ends lost 6 bases at V and 4 bases at J; junction bases unmatched: 10. This CDR3 comprises 16 residues. CD4+ cell separation produced CD45RA+ naive and CD45RA-negative memory subsets. The authors' processing: Junction-only sequences produced by ImmunoSEQ had no quality scores, so filtering differed. Some clones are missing from TCRdb's copy, which holds only in-frame ones; the method was immunoSEQ multiplex PCR. V and J calls and clone size are given by that table; D and trimming were obtained from the DNA. The sample lists 2 million to 2.5 million clones, 85% to 95% occurring once.

The TCR comes from a man aged 18-30 years in good health. The V and J genes are TRBV28 and TRBJ1-2; 11 nucleotides match TRBD1. Sequenced: naive CD4+ T cells sorted from blood. Subset indicated: CD45RA+ positively selected. DNA of the CDR3: TGTGCCAGCAGATTTTTCCCCGGGACAGGGGGCTATGGCTACACCTTC. The encoded protein is CASRFFPGTGGYGYTF.